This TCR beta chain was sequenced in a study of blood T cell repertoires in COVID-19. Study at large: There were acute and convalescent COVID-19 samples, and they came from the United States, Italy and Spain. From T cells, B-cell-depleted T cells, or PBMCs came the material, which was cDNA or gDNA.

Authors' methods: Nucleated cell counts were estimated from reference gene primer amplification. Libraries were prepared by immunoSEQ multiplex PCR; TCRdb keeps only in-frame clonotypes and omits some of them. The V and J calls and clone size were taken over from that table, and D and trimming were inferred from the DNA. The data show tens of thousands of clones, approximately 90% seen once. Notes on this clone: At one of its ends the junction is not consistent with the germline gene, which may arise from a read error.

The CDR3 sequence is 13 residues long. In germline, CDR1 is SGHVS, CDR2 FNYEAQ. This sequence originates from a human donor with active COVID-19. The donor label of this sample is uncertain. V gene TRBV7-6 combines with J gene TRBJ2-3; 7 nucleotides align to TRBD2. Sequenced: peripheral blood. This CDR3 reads CASSLGVGRDSCF. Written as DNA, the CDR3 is TGTGCCAGCAGCTTAGGGGTGGGGAGGGACTCGTGTTTT.